The count of the clone carrying this T cell receptor beta chain is one. The antigen is unknown. The sample originates from a study of T cells in tuberculosis. Study-wide results and limits: Cases with active tuberculosis were adults, while controls were adolescents. Active tuberculosis patients had shorter CDR3-alpha; the beta difference was nonsignificant.

Sequencing used immunoSEQ multiplex PCR; TCRdb keeps in-frame clones, though not all of them. The sample includes 38,000 or so clones, roughly 96% of them seen just once. The CDR3 has 13 amino acids. V lost 4 bases and J lost 2, with 8 bases in between. Germline CDR1 and CDR2: MDHEN and SYDVKM. Sequenced: PBMCs. The chain employs TRBV28 and TRBJ1-2, with TRBD1 as a possible D gene (5 bases). This clonotype was sampled from a donor aged 10-29 years with latent tuberculosis or without tuberculosis infection. CDR3 residues: CASSSGQNYGYTF. The CDR3 nucleotides are TGTGCCAGCAGTTCAGGGCAAAACTATGGCTACACCTTC.